The source of this T cell receptor beta chain is a study of control samples from healthy donors and cancer patients. This CDR3 is 12 amino acids long. The germline V gene has CDR1 MDHEN and CDR2 SYDVKM. V was clipped by 6 bases and J by 7 bases, with 10 bases between them. Using immunoSEQ multiplex PCR, the repertoire was profiled, and TCRdb retains in-frame clones only, with some absent. The sample lists under 110,000 clones, around 89% occurring once. Sequencing used blood. This chain uses TRBV28 with TRBJ1-5; no definite D call. This TCR was recovered from a man in his thirties or forties in good health. The CDR3 is CASSLRLQPQHF. In DNA, the CDR3 is TGTGCCAGCAGCCTCCGCCTCCAGCCCCAGCATTTT.